This T cell receptor (beta chain) derives from a study of cytomegalovirus exposure and HLA in healthy donors. Study-wide context: Roughly 85 million unique TCRs from HLA-typed donors were held in an early release of data.

This CDR3 has 16 residues. J lost 2 bases, V lost 6 bases, and 9 bases had no gene match. Germline lookup yields CDR1 SGHRS and CDR2 YFSETQ. Findings of the study overall: The majority of TCR sequences were rare, yet some public TCRs appeared in many donors.

In regard to this clone: What it binds is not known.

The PCR contained 60 Vbeta and 13 Jbeta primers. Only in-frame clones appear in the TCRdb table, and some are missing; sequencing was by immunoSEQ multiplex PCR. The data show 200,000 to 250,000 clones, over 75% seen once. The rearrangement joins TRBV5-1 to TRBJ2-3, with 10 bases that match TRBD1. The sequencing sample was made of PBMCs. The sequence derives from a human donor in good health. Here the CDR3 DNA reads TGCGCCAGCACCACACCCGGGACAGGGGCCACAGATACGCAGTATTTT. As protein: CASTTPGTGATDTQYF.